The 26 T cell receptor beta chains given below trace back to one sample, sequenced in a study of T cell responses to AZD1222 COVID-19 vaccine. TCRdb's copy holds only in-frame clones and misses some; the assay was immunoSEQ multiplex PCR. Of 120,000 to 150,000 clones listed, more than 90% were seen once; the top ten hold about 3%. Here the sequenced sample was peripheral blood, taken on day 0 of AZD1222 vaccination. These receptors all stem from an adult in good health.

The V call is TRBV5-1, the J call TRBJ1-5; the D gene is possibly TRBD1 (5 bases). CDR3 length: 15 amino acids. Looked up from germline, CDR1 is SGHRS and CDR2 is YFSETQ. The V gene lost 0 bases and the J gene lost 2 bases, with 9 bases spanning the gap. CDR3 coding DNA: TGCGCCAGCAGCTTGGTAGGGGCGGGCAATCAGCCCCAGCATTTT. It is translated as CASSLVGAGNQPQHF.

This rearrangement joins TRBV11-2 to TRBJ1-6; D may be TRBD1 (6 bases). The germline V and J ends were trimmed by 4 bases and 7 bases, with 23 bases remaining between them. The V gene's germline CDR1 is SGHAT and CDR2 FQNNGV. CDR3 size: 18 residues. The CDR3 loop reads CASSSGAGQTLPNSPLHF. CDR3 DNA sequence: TGTGCCAGCAGCTCAGGTGCGGGACAAACCCTACCGAATTCACCCCTCCACTTT.

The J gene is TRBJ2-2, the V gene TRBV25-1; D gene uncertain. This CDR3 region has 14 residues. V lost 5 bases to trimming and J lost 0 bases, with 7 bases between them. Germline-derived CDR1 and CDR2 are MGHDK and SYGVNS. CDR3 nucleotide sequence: TGTGCCAGCAGTCGGTATACGAACACCGGGGAGCTGTTTTTT. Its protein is CASSRYTNTGELFF. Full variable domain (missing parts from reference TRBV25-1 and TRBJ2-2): EADIYQTPRYLVIGTGKKITLECSQTMGHDKMYWYQQDPGMELHLIHYSYGVNSTEKGDLSSESTVSRIRTEHFPLTLESARPSHTSQYLCASSRYTNTGELFFGEGSRLTVL.

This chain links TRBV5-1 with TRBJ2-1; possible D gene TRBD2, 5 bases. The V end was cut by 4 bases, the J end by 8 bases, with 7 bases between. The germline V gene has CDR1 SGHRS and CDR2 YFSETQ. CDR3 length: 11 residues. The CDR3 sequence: CASSRGYEQFF. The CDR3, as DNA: TGCGCCAGCAGCCGAGGGTATGAGCAGTTCTTC. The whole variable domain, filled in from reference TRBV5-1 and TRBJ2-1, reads KAGVTQTPRYLIKTRGQQVTLSCSPISGHRSVSWYQQTPGQGLQFLFEYFSETQRNKGNFPGRFSGRQFSNSRSEMNVSTLELGDSALYLCASSRGYEQFFGPGTRLTVL.

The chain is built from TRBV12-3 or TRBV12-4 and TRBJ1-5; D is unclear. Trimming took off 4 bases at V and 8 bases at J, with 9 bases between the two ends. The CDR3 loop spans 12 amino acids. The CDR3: CASSSQLEPQHF. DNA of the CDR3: TGTGCCAGCAGTTCCCAGTTGGAGCCCCAGCATTTT.

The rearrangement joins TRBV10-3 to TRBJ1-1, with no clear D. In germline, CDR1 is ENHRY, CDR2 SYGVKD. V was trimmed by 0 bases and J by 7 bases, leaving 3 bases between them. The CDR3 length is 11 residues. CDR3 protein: CAISESIEAFF. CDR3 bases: TGTGCCATCAGTGAGTCGATTGAAGCTTTCTTT.

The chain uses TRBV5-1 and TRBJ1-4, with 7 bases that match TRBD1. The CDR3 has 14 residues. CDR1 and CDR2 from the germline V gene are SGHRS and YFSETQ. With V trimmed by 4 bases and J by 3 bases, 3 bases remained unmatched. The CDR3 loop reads CASSRDSPNEKLFF. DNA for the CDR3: TGCGCCAGCAGCCGGGACAGCCCTAATGAAAAACTGTTTTTT.

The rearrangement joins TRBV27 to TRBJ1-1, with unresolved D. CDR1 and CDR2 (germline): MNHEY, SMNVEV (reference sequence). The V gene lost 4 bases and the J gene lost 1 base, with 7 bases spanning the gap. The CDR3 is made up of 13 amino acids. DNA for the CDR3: TGTGCCAGCAGTTACCAACAGAACACTGAAGCTTTCTTT. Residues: CASSYQQNTEAFF.

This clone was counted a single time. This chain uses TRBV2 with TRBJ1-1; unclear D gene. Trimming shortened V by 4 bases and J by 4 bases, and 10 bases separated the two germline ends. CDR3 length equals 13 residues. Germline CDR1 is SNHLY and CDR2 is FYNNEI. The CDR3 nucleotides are TGTGCCAGCAGTGTACGCGCCAGCACTGAAGCTTTCTTT. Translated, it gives CASSVRASTEAFF.

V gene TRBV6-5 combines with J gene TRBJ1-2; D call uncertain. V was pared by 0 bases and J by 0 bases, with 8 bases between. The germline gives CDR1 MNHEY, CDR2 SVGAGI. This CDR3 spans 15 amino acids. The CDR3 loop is CASSYSDSANYGYTF. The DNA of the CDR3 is TGTGCCAGCAGTTACTCGGATTCTGCTAACTATGGCTACACCTTC.

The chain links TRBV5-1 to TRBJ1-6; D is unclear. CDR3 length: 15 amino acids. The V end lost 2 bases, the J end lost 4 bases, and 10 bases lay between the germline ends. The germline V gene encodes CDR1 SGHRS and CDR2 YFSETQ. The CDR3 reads CASSLRAEYNSPLHF. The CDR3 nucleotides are TGCGCCAGCAGCTTAAGGGCAGAATATAATTCACCCCTCCACTTT.

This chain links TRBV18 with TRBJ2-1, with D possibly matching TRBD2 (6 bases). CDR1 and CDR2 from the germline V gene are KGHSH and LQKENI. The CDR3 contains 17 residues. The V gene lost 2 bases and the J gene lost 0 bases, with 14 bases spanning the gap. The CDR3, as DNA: TGTGCCAGCTCACCAGAAGCTGTAGCGGCCTCCTACAATGAGCAGTTCTTC. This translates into CASSPEAVAASYNEQFF.

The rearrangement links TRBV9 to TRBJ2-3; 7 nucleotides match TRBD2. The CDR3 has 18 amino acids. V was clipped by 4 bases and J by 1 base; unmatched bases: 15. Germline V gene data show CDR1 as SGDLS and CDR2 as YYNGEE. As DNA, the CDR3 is TGTGCCAGCAGCTCGGGCCCGGGGTGGGAGGGTCGCACAGATACGCAGTATTTT. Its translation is CASSSGPGWEGRTDTQYF. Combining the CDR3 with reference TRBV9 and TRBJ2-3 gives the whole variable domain DSGVTQTPKHLITATGQRVTLRCSPRSGDLSVYWYQQSLDQGLQFLIQYYNGEERAKGNILERFSAQQFPDLHSELNLSSLELGDSALYFCASSSGPGWEGRTDTQYFGPGTRLTVL.

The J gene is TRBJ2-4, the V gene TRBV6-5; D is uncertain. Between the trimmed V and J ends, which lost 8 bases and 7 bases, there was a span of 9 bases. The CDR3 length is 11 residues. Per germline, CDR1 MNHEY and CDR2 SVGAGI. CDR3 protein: CASLDWNIQYF. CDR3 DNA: TGTGCCAGCCTCGACTGGAACATTCAGTACTTC.

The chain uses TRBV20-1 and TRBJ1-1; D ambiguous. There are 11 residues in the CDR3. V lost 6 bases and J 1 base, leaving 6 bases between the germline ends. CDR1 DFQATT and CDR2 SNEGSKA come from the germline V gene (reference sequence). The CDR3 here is CSARQNTEAFF. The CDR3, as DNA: TGCAGTGCAAGACAGAACACTGAAGCTTTCTTT.

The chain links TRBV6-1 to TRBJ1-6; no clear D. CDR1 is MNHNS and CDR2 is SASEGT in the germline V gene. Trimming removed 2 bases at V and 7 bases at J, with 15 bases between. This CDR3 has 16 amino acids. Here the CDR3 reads CASSEFQAGLNSPLHF. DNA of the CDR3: TGTGCCAGCAGTGAATTTCAGGCAGGATTAAATTCACCCCTCCACTTT.

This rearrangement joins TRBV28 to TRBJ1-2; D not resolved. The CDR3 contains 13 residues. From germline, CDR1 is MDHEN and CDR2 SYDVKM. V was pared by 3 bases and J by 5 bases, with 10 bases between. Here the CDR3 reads CASSFLGGYGYTF. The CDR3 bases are TGTGCCAGCAGTTTTCTGGGAGGGTATGGCTACACCTTC.

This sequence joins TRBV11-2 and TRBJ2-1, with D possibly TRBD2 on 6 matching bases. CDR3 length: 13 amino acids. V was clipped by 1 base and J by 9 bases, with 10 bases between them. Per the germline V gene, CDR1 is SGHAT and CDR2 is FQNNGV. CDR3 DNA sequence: TGTGCCAGCAGCTTAGGTTCGGGACTTGAGCAGTTCTTC. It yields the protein CASSLGSGLEQFF.

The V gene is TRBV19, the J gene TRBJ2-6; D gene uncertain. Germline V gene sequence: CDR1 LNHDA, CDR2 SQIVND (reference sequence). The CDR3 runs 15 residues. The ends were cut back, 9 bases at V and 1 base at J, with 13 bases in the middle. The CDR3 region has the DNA TGTGCCAGCCTTTCTCGGCCGTCTGGGGCCAACGTCCTGACTTTC. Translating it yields CASLSRPSGANVLTF.

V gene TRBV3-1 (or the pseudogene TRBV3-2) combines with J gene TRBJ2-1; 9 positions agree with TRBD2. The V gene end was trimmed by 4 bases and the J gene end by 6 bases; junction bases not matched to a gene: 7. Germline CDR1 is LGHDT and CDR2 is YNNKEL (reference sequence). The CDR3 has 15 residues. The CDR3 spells CASSRRGSGSNEQFF. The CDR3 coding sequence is TGTGCCAGCAGCCGCCGTGGTAGCGGGAGCAATGAGCAGTTCTTC.

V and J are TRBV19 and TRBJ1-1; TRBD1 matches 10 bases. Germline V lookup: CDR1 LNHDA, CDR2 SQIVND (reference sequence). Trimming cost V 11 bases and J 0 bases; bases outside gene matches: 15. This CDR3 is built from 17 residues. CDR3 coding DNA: TGTGCCTCTAACCTCGGACAGGGGGTTAGCATGAACACTGAAGCTTTCTTT. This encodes CASNLGQGVSMNTEAFF. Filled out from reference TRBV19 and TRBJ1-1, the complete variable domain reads DGGITQSPKYLFRKEGQNVTLSCEQNLNHDAMYWYRQDPGQGLRLIYYSQIVNDFQKGDIAEGYSVSREKKESFPLTVTSAQKNPTAFYLCASNLGQGVSMNTEAFFGQGTRLTVV.

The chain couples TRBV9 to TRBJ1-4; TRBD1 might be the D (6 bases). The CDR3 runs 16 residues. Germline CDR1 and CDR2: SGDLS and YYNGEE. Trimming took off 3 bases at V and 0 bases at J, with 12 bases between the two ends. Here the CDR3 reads CASSAAGGTTNEKLFF. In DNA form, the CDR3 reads TGTGCCAGCAGCGCAGCCGGGGGCACAACTAATGAAAAACTGTTTTTT.

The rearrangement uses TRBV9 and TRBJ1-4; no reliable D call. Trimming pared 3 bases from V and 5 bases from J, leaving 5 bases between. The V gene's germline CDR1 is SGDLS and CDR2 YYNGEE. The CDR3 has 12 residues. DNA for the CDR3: TGTGCCAGCAGCGCCATGAATGAAAAACTGTTTTTT. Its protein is CASSAMNEKLFF.

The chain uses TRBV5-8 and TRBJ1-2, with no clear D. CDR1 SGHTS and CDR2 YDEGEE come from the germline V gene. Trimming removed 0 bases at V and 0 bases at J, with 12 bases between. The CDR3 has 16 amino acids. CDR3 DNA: TGTGCCAGCAGCTTGGCCCCGGGGTATCCTAACTATGGCTACACCTTC. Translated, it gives CASSLAPGYPNYGYTF. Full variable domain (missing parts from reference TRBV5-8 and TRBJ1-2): EAGVTQSPTHLIKTRGQQATLRCSPISGHTSVYWYQQALGLGLQFLLWYDEGEERNRGNFPPRFSGRQFPNYSSELNVNALELEDSALYLCASSLAPGYPNYGYTFGSGTRLTVV.

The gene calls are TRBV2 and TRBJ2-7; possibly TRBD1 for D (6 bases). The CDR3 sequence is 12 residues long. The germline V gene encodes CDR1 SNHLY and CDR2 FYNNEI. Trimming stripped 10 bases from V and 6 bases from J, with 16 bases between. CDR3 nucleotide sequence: TGTGCCACGGGGCAGGGGCTCAGCGAGCAGTACTTC. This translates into CATGQGLSEQYF.

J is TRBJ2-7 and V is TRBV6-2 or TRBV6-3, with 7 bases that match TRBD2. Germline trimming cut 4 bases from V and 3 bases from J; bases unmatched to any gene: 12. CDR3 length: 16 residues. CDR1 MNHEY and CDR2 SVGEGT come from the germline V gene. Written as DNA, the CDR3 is TGTGCCAGCAGTTTACATGGCTTTGGGAGGGTCTACGAGCAGTACTTC. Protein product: CASSLHGFGRVYEQYF.